This paragraph reports one T cell receptor beta chain. The antigen it recognizes is unknown. A much more abundant neighbour one base away suggests this may be a read error. Other DNA sequences in the same sample also yield this CDR3. CDR3 length: 14 amino acids, cysteine to phenylalanine. The CDR3 DNA has 42 bases and is translated from base 1. The germline V gene provides CDR1 SGHDT and CDR2 YYEEEE. Trimming costs V 1 base and J 3 bases, and their ends lie 7 bases apart. The data originate from a study of shared clonotypes between healthy human individuals (dated by TCRdb to 2019 to 2021). Describing the broader study: A few men and a couple of women, aged 18 to 49 years, made up the cohort. To estimate repertoire size and how much clonotypes are shared between individuals, the study performed deep sequencing of blood TCR repertoires from about 5 healthy adults. To increase sequencing depth and limit assay-specific biases, different laboratories used diverse techniques to prepare libraries and sequence TCR repertoires. Between about 0.8 and 9 billion PBMCs per donor were obtained by leukapheresis. The full study reports these points: Sampling was restricted to blood, and TCR repertoires in tissue are likely to differ from TCR repertoires in blood. The small number of donors limited the genetic and exposure-history diversity represented. Pairwise subsampling indicated that sequencing depth was expected to affect the degree of clonotype sharing among donors.

Healthy HIV-negative adults with no recently reported acute infections or vaccinations were included as donors. Every donor was a Caucasian adult living in Nashville, Tennessee, USA. In the unsorted samples, 90 million or so PBMCs were counted, and genomic DNA was extracted using the QIAamp DNA Blood Mini kit. Blood was collected by leukapheresis, and PBMCs were isolated by Ficoll-Histopaque density gradient centrifugation and then cryopreserved in liquid nitrogen vapor phase. Using the deep immunoSEQ assay, multiplex PCR amplified TCR CDR3 regions from genomic DNA. For each cell subset, the extracted genomic DNA was distributed evenly across all wells of several immunoSEQ 96-well plates, and each plate served as one replicate. For unsorted PBMC, each replicate PCR was loaded with about 300 ng genomic DNA, equivalent to 25,000 to 35,000 T cell genomes. Unsorted PBMC genomic DNA was sequenced across ten immunoSEQ deep assay plates. The purified libraries were quantified using a Qubit 3.0 fluorometer, sized with a Bioanalyzer 2100, and then quantified again using the KAPA Library Quantification kit. A separate single-read 150-cycle Illumina NextSeq 550 flow cell was used to sequence each immunoSEQ 96-well plate. The original pipeline was this. The immunoSEQ output contained only junctional sequences without quality scores, so filtering could not match that applied to full-length reads. To assign V/J genes and CDR3, sequences were annotated using PyIR, a Python wrapper for IgBLAST v1.9, with IMGT germline references. Reads were filtered out if the reads had weak V/J assignments (E-value above 1e-6), no CDR3, stop codons, out-of-frame junctions, or ambiguous translated residues. A V3J clonotype was defined by an identical inferred V gene, J gene, and CDR3 amino acid sequence. The percentage overlap between two repertoires was calculated by dividing the number of shared unique clonotypes by the size of the smaller repertoire. Repertoire richness was assessed with RTK rarefaction, the Chao1 estimator, and Recon v2.1 estimates of unobserved clonotypes. TCRdb took over this immuneACCESS table, retaining in-frame rearrangements with V and J assigned. Such tables are incomplete; in checked studies, under half of the missing clones stem from an unresolved V gene, and the remainder is unexplained. V and J calls and clone size are as listed in that table; D and trimming were resolved from the DNA. In all, the sample holds 450,000 to 600,000 clones, and around 79% of those were seen once. The leading ten clones occupy under 15% of the sample.

The V and J segments used are TRBV5-6 and TRBJ1-4; the D gene assignment is ambiguous. Sequencing input: PBMCs. The receptor was derived from a woman between 40 and 50 years old in good health. Some clones in this sample may be carry-over from other donors' samples. The CDR3 protein is CASSLLGANEKLFF. The nucleotides read TGTGCCAGCAGCTTGTTGGGAGCTAATGAAAAACTGTTTTTT.